One T cell receptor beta chain is described in this entry. Per the germline V gene, CDR1 is MNHEY and CDR2 is SMNVEV (reference sequence). CDR3 length: 13 amino acids. The data derive from a study of blood T cell repertoires in COVID-19. Overall study: COVID-19 samples collected from the United States, Italy and Spain covered acute and convalescent phases. Sample material is recorded as cDNA or gDNA derived from T cells, B-cell-depleted T cells, or PBMCs.

Per the original data handling: Reference gene primer amplification gave estimated nucleated cell counts. Produced via immunoSEQ multiplex PCR; TCRdb's table is partial and in-frame only. V, J and clone size reflect that table, while D and trimming were determined from the DNA. This sample has 150,000 to 200,000 clones, with approximately 88% found just once. The study assigned cohorts using participant-reported clinical history. Input material: PBMCs or T cells enriched from blood (not recorded which). The V call is TRBV27, the J call TRBJ1-5; 7 bases agree with TRBD1. The TCR was taken from a woman in her sixties who had recovered from COVID-19. This CDR3 reads CSTGTDGNQPQHF. The CDR3, as DNA: TGTTCAACGGGGACAGACGGCAATCAGCCCCAGCATTTT.